This TCR beta chain stems from a study of low-dose radiotherapy and immunotherapy resistance in tumors. Background on the study: The authors gave intravenous cyclophosphamide 200 mg/m2 every two weeks, one day before radiation and immunotherapy. From cycle 1 day 1, patients took oral aspirin 300 mg every day for four cycles.

The CDR3 is 14 residues long. Losses at the gene ends were 6 bases for V and 3 bases for J; bases not matched to a gene: 4. The V gene's germline CDR1 is SGHTA and CDR2 FQGNSA. This clonotype was observed many times. TRAV- and TRBV-specific primers, spanning alpha and beta chains, primed first-strand cDNA. The PCR that amplified TCRs ran for about 20 cycles, relying on a constant-region primer and a V-primer adapter. TCRdb re-called the reads with MiXCR, one entry per CDR3 protein. The sample lists approximately 89,000 distinct CDR3 sequences; 15% to 20% were seen once. As to time point: before trial treatment. Ipilimumab, nivolumab, aspirin, low-dose cyclophosphamide and low-dose radiotherapy were administered to donors. Patients qualified if they had advanced solid tumors that lacked tumor-infiltrating lymphocytes.

The chain carries TRBV7-2 and TRBJ2-3; TRBD1 aligns across 9 bases. Material: PBMCs, obtained before treatment. The clonotype comes from a male donor with prostate cancer. The CDR3 DNA is TGTGCCAGCAGACAAGGACAGGGGACAGATACGCAGTATTTT. Its translation is CASRQGQGTDTQYF.